A selection of T cell receptor beta chains follows, all from one sample in a study of T cell changes during pregnancy in multiple sclerosis. TCRdb's copy holds only in-frame clones and misses some; the assay was immunoSEQ multiplex PCR. The sample records roughly 41,000 clones, 90% to 95% being singletons. Sequenced here: peripheral blood, sampled in the third trimester of pregnancy. These receptors were collected from a female donor with multiple sclerosis, enrolled in a pregnancy study. Both conserved end residues are trimmed from each CDR3. Each record gives: J gene, D gene, V gene, CDR3 protein. The D gene is left open where the match is weak.

TRBJ2-3 | TRBD2 | TRBV11-3 | ASSLRTSGSTDTQY
TRBJ1-6 | NA | TRBV9 | ASSVDGRPTDSPLH
NA | NA | TRBV7-3 | ASSSFGGYEQY
TRBJ1-5 | NA | TRBV28 | ASKSGNQPQH
TRBJ2-1 | TRBD2 | TRBV9 | ASSPRLAEEAEQF
TRBJ1-2 | NA | TRBV15 | ATSRDLAFYGYT
TRBJ2-3 | TRBD1 | TRBV7-6 | ASSPDRGVTDTQY
TRBJ2-1 | NA | TRBV6-5 | ASKVSSYNEQF
TRBJ1-2 | NA | TRBV5-1 | ASSTDSYGYT
TRBJ2-1 | NA | TRBV4-2 | ASSHTISGGTDEQF
TRBJ2-1 | TRBD1 | TRBV19 | ASSSGTGNDEQF
TRBJ2-3 | TRBD2 | TRBV2 | ASSENSGGALGTDTQY
TRBJ1-2 | NA | TRBV7-9 | ASSLAMQEGGYT
TRBJ2-1 | TRBD2 | TRBV6-4 | ASSETSGTYNEQF
TRBJ1-2 | TRBD1 | TRBV7-9 | ASSKPGTGGFFSYGYT
TRBJ2-1 | TRBD2 | TRBV7-2 | ASSLGWLAGRDEQF
TRBJ1-4 | TRBD1 | TRBV30 | AWDRQGVEEKLF
TRBJ2-3 | TRBD1 | TRBV19 | ASSHRGGTDTQY
TRBJ1-1 | NA | TRBV13 | ASSPRGGWGSNTEAF
TRBJ2-6 | TRBD1 | TRBV19 | ASSIRTGGLLSGANVLT
TRBJ2-5 | NA | TRBV6-1 | ASSLGGAQETQY
TRBJ2-1 | NA | TRBV11-2 | ASSLDLGSEQF
TRBJ1-1 | TRBD1 | TRBV7-9 | ASSLQDREATEAF
TRBJ1-1 | NA | TRBV11-3 | ASSSRGGNTEAF
TRBJ2-7 | NA | TRBV10-2 | ASSAAAGFSYEQY
TRBJ2-3 | TRBD2 | TRBV7-8 | ASSGPGLAVTDTQY
TRBJ2-5 | TRBD2 | TRBV5-1 | ASSWGKTSGGLETQY
TRBJ1-2 | NA | TRBV28 | ASSLSEGYGYT
TRBJ1-6 | NA | TRBV28 | ASATHGVSSYNSPLH